Presented here are 3 T cell receptor beta chains from one specimen sequenced in a study of blood T cell repertoires in COVID-19. Data came from immunoSEQ multiplex PCR; TCRdb stores just in-frame clones and leaves some out. Of some 360,000 clones in the sample, 88% are singletons; the top ten hold 1%. Source material: PBMCs or T cells enriched from blood (not recorded which). These receptors were obtained from a woman aged 25 to 39 who had been exposed to COVID-19.

This chain uses TRBV27 with TRBJ2-7; 9 bases map to TRBD1. From germline, CDR1 is MNHEY and CDR2 SMNVEV (reference sequence). There are 16 residues in the CDR3. Trimming at V came to 4 bases and at J to 1 base, leaving 8 bases not matched to a gene. CDR3: CASSSPGQGSSYEQYF. For the CDR3, the DNA is TGTGCCAGCAGTTCACCGGGACAGGGTAGTTCCTACGAGCAGTACTTC.

The chain combines TRBV7-9 with TRBJ1-4; possible D gene TRBD1, 5 bases. Germline assignment: CDR1 SEHNR and CDR2 FQNEAQ (reference sequence). V was cut by 2 bases and J by 8 bases, with 9 bases left in between. This CDR3 has 13 amino acids. The CDR3 DNA sequence: TGTGCCAGCAGCTTACCAGGGCGGGAAAAACTGTTTTTT. It is translated as CASSLPGREKLFF.

The rearrangement uses TRBV28 and TRBJ1-2; a weak D match, TRBD1 (5 bases). V was cut by 2 bases and J by 4 bases, with 8 bases left in between. Germline CDR1 is MDHEN and CDR2 is SYDVKM. The CDR3 sequence is 13 residues long. CDR3 nucleotide sequence: TGTGCCAGCAGTTTAGCGGGGACCTATGGCTACACCTTC. It specifies CASSLAGTYGYTF.